This T cell receptor (beta chain) was obtained from a study of T cell responses to AZD1222 COVID-19 vaccine. The overall study: Second-dose timings of about 4 or about 12 weeks were pooled.

As to this clone: Its antigen remains unknown.

This CDR3 has 15 residues. The germline gives CDR1 SQVTM, CDR2 ANQGSEA. V lost 5 bases, J lost 3 bases, and 20 bases lay in between. Here immunoSEQ multiplex PCR was the method, and the copy in TCRdb shows in-frame clones only, minus some. The sample consists of roughly 120,000 clones, about 90% of them appearing once. Study findings and constraints: Most donors were white British, females outnumbered males, and clonal diversity was possibly underestimated. The study reported that nearly half of spike-specific TCRs target unmutated variant regions.

This chain uses TRBV29-1 with TRBJ2-7; D gene uncertain. This specimen consisted of peripheral blood, obtained on day 0 of AZD1222 vaccination. This TCR was recovered from an adult in good health. The CDR3 DNA reads TGCAGCGTTTGGGTAGAGGCTCCCAATGACTACGAGCAGTACTTC. Residues: CSVWVEAPNDYEQYF.